This TCR beta chain stems from a study of T cell responses to AZD1222 COVID-19 vaccine. On this clone itself: What it recognizes is unknown.

Study-wide points: Just six people given AZD1222 tested seropositive at baseline. Spike regions recognized by vaccine-associated CD4 TCRs spanned the protein, led by 160-218 and 743-854.

Trimming pared 4 bases from V and 1 base from J, leaving 9 bases between. Per the germline V gene, CDR1 is ENHRY and CDR2 is SYGVKD. This CDR3 is built from 14 residues. Using immunoSEQ multiplex PCR, the repertoire was profiled, and TCRdb retains in-frame clones only, with some absent. The sample comprises 150,000 or so clones, approximately 90% of which are singletons, and approximately 2.1% rests with the top ten. This material consisted of peripheral blood, taken on day 0 of AZD1222 vaccination. This chain joins TRBV10-3 and TRBJ2-3; no definite D call. The TCR comes from an adult in good health. DNA for the CDR3: TGTGCCATCAGTGGGGCCGACGGCACAGATACGCAGTATTTT. It specifies CAISGADGTDTQYF.